These T cell receptor beta chains were read from a single sample in a study of blood T cell repertoires in COVID-19. This table comes from immunoSEQ multiplex PCR, and its TCRdb copy is limited to in-frame clones, with some not included. The table has some 110,000 clones, about 80% seen once. The specimen was peripheral blood. The receptors derive from a man between 65 and 80 years old with active or convalescent COVID-19. Both conserved end residues are part of each CDR3. A D gene is named only where the DNA matches it firmly. For some rows the clone size is stated as once, few or many, or as a class when expanded; others skip it.

CDR3,DNA,V,D,J,size
CASSQRQSATNEKLFF,TGTGCCAGCTCACAAAGACAGTCGGCAACTAATGAAAAACTGTTTTTT,TRBV18,-,TRBJ1-4,-
CASSHTTGKNSPLHF,TGCGCCAGCAGCCACACAACAGGGAAAAATTCACCCCTCCACTTT,TRBV4-3,-,TRBJ1-6,-
CASSLGLAGGPRSDTQYF,TGCGCCAGCAGCCTGGGACTAGCGGGGGGGCCGAGGTCAGATACGCAGTATTTT,TRBV5-1,TRBD2,TRBJ2-3,once
CSVLTGTGISSSGNTIYF,TGCAGCGTCCTAACCGGGACAGGCATATCGAGCTCTGGAAACACCATATATTTT,TRBV29-1,TRBD1,TRBJ1-3,once
CASSNGGDYGYTF,TGCGCCAGCAGTAATGGGGGCGACTATGGCTACACCTTC,TRBV10-2,-,TRBJ1-2,-
CASSIVLSGANVLTF,TGTGCCAGTAGTATAGTACTGTCTGGGGCCAACGTCCTGACTTTC,TRBV19,-,TRBJ2-6,-
CASSFRGEQYF,TGTGCCAGCAGCTTCAGGGGCGAGCAGTACTTC,TRBV5-6,-,TRBJ2-7,-
CASSGGNNQPQHF,TGTGCCAGTAGTGGCGGTAACAATCAGCCCCAGCATTTT,TRBV19,-,TRBJ1-5,-
CASSPMTGYYGYTF,TGTGCCAGCAGTCCTATGACAGGGTACTATGGCTACACCTTC,TRBV3-1/TRBV3-2,TRBD1,TRBJ1-2,-
CASGGEETQYF,TGTGCCAGCGGGGGGGAAGAGACCCAGTACTTC,TRBV2,TRBD2,TRBJ2-5,many
CASSPRGARGPSYEQYF,TGTGCCAGCTCACCACGTGGGGCTCGTGGGCCTTCCTACGAGCAGTACTTC,TRBV18,-,TRBJ2-7,-
CASSPLDRQAFF,TGTGCCAGTAGTCCACTGGACAGACAAGCTTTCTTT,TRBV19,-,TRBJ1-1,-
CASSLGLRQTNYGYTF,TGTGCCAGCAGCTTGGGGTTGCGACAGACTAACTATGGCTACACCTTC,TRBV5-6,-,TRBJ1-2,-
CASSLITAQGDRRDTQYF,TGTGCCAGCAGCTTAATAACTGCACAGGGAGACCGTAGGGATACGCAGTATTTT,TRBV5-5,-,TRBJ2-3,-
CASSLGGGTGELFF,TGTGCCAGCAGCTTAGGCGGGGGTACCGGGGAGCTGTTTTTT,TRBV7-9,TRBD2,TRBJ2-2,-
CASSFGTGSYEQYF,TGTGCCAGCAGCTTCGGGACAGGATCCTACGAGCAGTACTTC,TRBV11-3,TRBD1,TRBJ2-7,-
CASSYLGQGLTYEQYF,TGTGCCAGCAGTTACCTCGGACAGGGATTGACCTACGAGCAGTACTTC,TRBV6-2/TRBV6-3,TRBD1,TRBJ2-7,once
CASSSGTGRLKLFF,TGTGCCAGCAGCTCCGGGACAGGGAGATTGAAACTGTTTTTT,TRBV11-3,TRBD1,TRBJ1-4,-
CASSRPTGSDSPLHF,TGTGCCAGCAGTCGCCCGACAGGGAGTGATTCACCCCTCCACTTT,TRBV6-5,TRBD1,TRBJ1-6,-
CASSQDPGTYSTDTQYF,TGCGCCAGCAGCCAAGATCCCGGGACTTACAGCACAGATACGCAGTATTTT,TRBV4-1,-,TRBJ2-3,-
CASTQAGGSPLHF,TGTGCCAGTACTCAGGCAGGGGGCTCACCCCTCCACTTT,TRBV19,TRBD1,TRBJ1-6,-
CASSFIAAYQETQYF,TGTGCCAGCAGTTTTATAGCGGCCTACCAAGAGACCCAGTACTTC,TRBV28,-,TRBJ2-5,-
CASSLERSAVYGYTF,TGCGCCAGCAGCTTGGAACGGTCGGCGGTCTATGGCTACACCTTC,TRBV5-1,-,TRBJ1-2,once
CAWRKPGQRTEAFF,TGTGCCTGGAGGAAACCCGGACAGAGGACTGAAGCTTTCTTT,TRBV30,-,TRBJ1-1,-
CASSTHTSGQETQYF,TGTGCCAGCAGCACCCATACTAGCGGACAAGAGACCCAGTACTTC,TRBV7-3,TRBD2,TRBJ2-5,-
CASSPYGGTQETQYF,TGCGCCAGCAGCCCTTACGGGGGGACCCAAGAGACCCAGTACTTC,TRBV5-1,TRBD2,TRBJ2-5,-
CASSLKGQGNTEAFF,TGTGCCAGCAGCTTAAAAGGCCAGGGGAACACTGAAGCTTTCTTT,TRBV7-3,-,TRBJ1-1,-
CASSSSGTGYEQYF,TGTGCCAGCAGCTCGAGTGGGACAGGGTACGAGCAGTACTTC,TRBV5-5,TRBD1,TRBJ2-7,few
CASSQSHLYEQYF,TGTGCCAGCAGTCAGTCACACCTCTACGAGCAGTACTTC,TRBV6-5,-,TRBJ2-7,-
CASSSIQGGETQYF,TGTGCCAGCAGTTCAATACAGGGGGGGGAGACCCAGTACTTC,TRBV27,-,TRBJ2-5,-
CASRHRVAGTGELFF,TGTGCCAGCAGGCACAGGGTTGCCGGCACCGGGGAGCTGTTTTTT,TRBV11-2,-,TRBJ2-2,-
CAGDLGANIQYF,TGTGCCGGAGACTTGGGGGCCAACATTCAGTACTTC,TRBV28,-,TRBJ2-4,-
CASSTQGYYGYTF,TGTGCCAGCAGTACACAGGGGTACTATGGCTACACCTTC,TRBV6-6,TRBD1,TRBJ1-2,-
CASSPFAGGYRNEQFF,TGTGCCAGTAGTCCCTTTGCGGGAGGTTACCGCAATGAGCAGTTCTTC,TRBV19,TRBD2,TRBJ2-1,-
CASSLATSSYNEQFF,TGTGCCAGCAGCTTAGCGACTAGCTCCTACAATGAGCAGTTCTTC,TRBV11-3,-,TRBJ2-1,once
CATSRDPRTQYF,TGTGCCACCAGCAGAGACCCGAGGACCCAGTACTTC,TRBV15,-,TRBJ2-5,-
CASRKGRTTDTQYF,TGTGCCTCCAGGAAGGGGCGGACCACAGATACGCAGTATTTT,TRBV2,-,TRBJ2-3,-
CASSLSEYSNQPQHF,TGTGCCAGCAGTTTATCCGAGTATAGCAATCAGCCCCAGCATTTT,TRBV28,-,TRBJ1-5,-
CASSLGQGGNTEAFF,TGCGCCAGCAGCTTAGGACAGGGGGGGAACACTGAAGCTTTCTTT,TRBV5-1,TRBD1,TRBJ1-1,once
CASSPGDRANYGYTF,TGTGCCAGCAGCCCAGGGGACAGGGCCAACTATGGCTACACCTTC,TRBV7-3,TRBD1,TRBJ1-2,few
CASSILQDTMDIQYF,TGTGCCAGCAGCATCCTCCAGGACACCATGGACATTCAGTACTTC,TRBV11-3,-,TRBJ2-4,-
CASSLAGSGGAYTQYF,TGTGCCAGCAGCTTGGCCGGGAGCGGGGGGGCTTATACGCAGTATTTT,TRBV5-4,TRBD2,TRBJ2-3,-
CASTSLAGRDTGELFF,TGTGCCAGCACCTCCTTAGCGGGAAGGGATACCGGGGAGCTGTTTTTT,TRBV28,TRBD2,TRBJ2-2,-
CASSLMSYGYTF,TGTGCCAGCAGTTTAATGAGCTATGGCTACACCTTC,TRBV28,-,TRBJ1-2,many
CASSSHGIQGHLFF,TGTGCCAGCAGTTCTCATGGCATACAGGGACATCTGTTTTTT,TRBV28,-,TRBJ1-4,-
CASSPRAGAQTGELFF,TGTGCCAGCAGCCCCCGGGCGGGGGCCCAAACCGGGGAGCTGTTTTTT,TRBV7-6,-,TRBJ2-2,-
CASSEDSFGNTIYF,TGTGCCAGCAGCGAGGACAGTTTTGGAAACACCATATATTTT,TRBV5-4,-,TRBJ1-3,-
CASSFSREKLFF,TGTGCCAGCAGCTTTTCCCGTGAAAAACTGTTTTTT,TRBV5-8,-,TRBJ1-4,once
CASSPSPTENYGYTF,TGTGCCAGCAGCCCCAGCCCTACAGAGAACTATGGCTACACCTTC,TRBV9,-,TRBJ1-2,-
CASSSTGGPYEQYF,TGCGCCAGCAGCTCAACAGGGGGACCCTACGAGCAGTACTTC,TRBV5-1,TRBD1,TRBJ2-7,-
CASRQGTLRADTQYF,TGTGCCAGCAGACAGGGGACTTTGAGAGCAGATACGCAGTATTTT,TRBV6-5,-,TRBJ2-3,few
CASRHSEVTEAFF,TGTGCCAGCAGACATTCGGAGGTCACTGAAGCTTTCTTT,TRBV7-9,-,TRBJ1-1,-
CASLMGAGGETQYF,TGTGCCAGCCTAATGGGAGCGGGAGGGGAGACCCAGTACTTC,TRBV2,TRBD2,TRBJ2-5,-
CAISAGAGIQETQYF,TGTGCCATCAGTGCCGGGGCGGGGATACAAGAGACCCAGTACTTC,TRBV10-3,-,TRBJ2-5,once
CASREGQATYEQYF,TGTGCCAGCAGGGAAGGACAGGCCACCTACGAGCAGTACTTC,TRBV6-1,TRBD1,TRBJ2-7,-
CASSPGTAGNTIYF,TGTGCCAGCAGCCCAGGGACAGCTGGAAACACCATATATTTT,TRBV11-2,TRBD1,TRBJ1-3,-
CASSSWGETYEQYF,TGTGCCAGCAGCTCCTGGGGGGAAACCTACGAGCAGTACTTC,TRBV11-3,-,TRBJ2-7,-